The entry that follows covers one T cell receptor beta chain sequence. Generated by immunoSEQ multiplex PCR, the TCRdb table keeps only in-frame clones and is missing some. The sample includes 250,000 to 300,000 clones, around 90% of them seen just once. The data originate from a study of blood T cell repertoires in COVID-19. Germline V gives CDR1 PRHDT, CDR2 FYEKMQ (reference sequence). This CDR3 is built from 13 residues. Trimming removed 4 bases from V and 4 bases from J, with 11 bases in between. Sequencing was carried out using PBMCs or T cells enriched from blood (not recorded which). The receptor was isolated from a woman aged 40 to 49 with acute COVID-19. The chain couples TRBV13 to TRBJ2-7; D remains ambiguous. The CDR3 is CASSSSERYEQYF. For the CDR3, the DNA is TGTGCCAGCAGCTCTTCCGAGAGGTACGAGCAGTACTTC.